The entry that follows covers one TCR beta chain sequence. These data belong to a study of Graves' ophthalmopathy and Graves' hyperthyroidism. TCR beta CDR3 regions were amplified from RNA transcripts. The authors performed first-round RT-PCR with HTBI primers and then a second-round multiplex PCR. TCRdb independently ran MiXCR on the multiplex PCR reads; one entry per CDR3 protein. The sample consists of 230,000 or so distinct CDR3 sequences, around 50% of them appearing once. Per the germline V gene, CDR1 is SQVTM and CDR2 is ANQGSEA. With 7 bases clipped from V and 5 bases from J, the junction kept 8 bases outside the gene matches. The CDR3 is made up of 13 amino acids.

The sequence was collected from an adult man with Graves' ophthalmopathy. Sequencing was performed on peripheral blood. V usage is TRBV29-1 and J usage is TRBJ2-5; 9 bases fit TRBD1. CDR3 sequence: CSGQPGQGETQYF. For the CDR3, the DNA is TGCAGCGGCCAACCGGGACAGGGTGAGACCCAGTACTTC.